This T cell receptor beta chain is from a study of CD8+ T cells in alopecia areata (dated by TCRdb to the late 2010s). Looking at the study overall: Skin from C3H/HeJ donors with spontaneous alopecia (about 6-12 months old) was grafted onto female C3H/HeJ recipients aged roughly 7-11 weeks. RNA was extracted with the PAXgene miRNA kit for fixed scalp, the miRNeasy kit for PBMCs, and the RNeasy kit for mouse skin. Scalp clonality was compared across normal scalp (n=4), patchy alopecia areata scalp (n=8), and alopecia totalis/universalis scalp (n=8). Scalp tissue and sorted CD4+ and CD8+ peripheral blood T cells from patchy and totalis/universalis alopecia areata patients and from healthy controls were covered by human TCRbeta sequencing. High-throughput TCRbeta sequencing was used to examine T cell clonal expansion in alopecia areata in both the C3H/HeJ mouse model and human patients. immunoSEQ multiplex PCR using 35 Vbeta forward primers and 13 Jbeta reverse primers was used to amplify TCRbeta CDR3 regions. On the study overall, not on this receptor specifically: Shared TCR sequences between patients were less evident than in mice, which may be partly attributable to HLA diversity in the patient population. Unlike mouse skin, which is dominated by gammadelta T cells, normal human skin has resident alphabeta T cells that are also sequenced, and this complicates analysis of the scalp TCR repertoire. Higher clonality and more expanded CD8+ clones were observed in lesional scalp than in normal scalp, particularly in alopecia totalis/universalis, a finding suggestive of antigenic drive.

As to this clone: Its antigen is unknown. This receptor came from a mouse, so its gene names and germline sequences are mouse ones too. The observed sequence ends 4 residues before the CDR3 terminus, with the missing tail filled in from the germline J gene.

The germline V gene provides CDR1 NNHDY and CDR2 SYVADS. V sheds 5 bases and J sheds 3 bases, leaving 11 bases between their ends. From its cysteine to its phenylalanine, the CDR3 spans 14 amino acids. The DNA covers only part of the CDR3, 30 bases in frame from base 1. The library was produced with the immunoSEQ multiplex PCR assay. RNA was extracted from all samples and reverse transcribed into cDNA as template for TCR sequencing. SuperScript III was used for first-strand cDNA synthesis, primed with a 2:1 mix of oligo-dT and random hexamers. A synthetic immune receptor repertoire was used to assess amplification bias, and residual bias was removed computationally. Sequencing of the libraries was done on Illumina HiSeq using 60 bp reads that spanned the CDR3 and were read from J toward V. In the source study's methods: Raw reads were preprocessed for error removal, and CDR3 was defined according to IMGT conventions as running from the conserved cysteine to phenylalanine. To get clonality, Shannon entropy was normalized by log2 of the number of productive unique TCRs and the result was subtracted from 1. Whether scalp clones were CD4 or CD8 was inferred by matching scalp TCRbeta sequences against CD4 and CD8 repertoires sorted from blood. TCRdb stores this immuneACCESS table with in-frame sequences only. Part of the clones is absent; in the studies checked, under half of the shortfall reflects unresolved V genes, and no reason is known for the rest. V and J calls and clone size come straight from that table; D and trimming were deduced from the DNA. The sample counts 90,000 to 130,000 clones, each observed more than once. In total, the top ten clones hold about 19% of the sample.

The sample comprised lesional skin. The chain is made from TRBV13-3 and TRBJ2-2; the D gene is possibly TRBD1, with 6 bases matching. The TCR sequence derives from a C3H/HeJ mouse with alopecia areata. This mouse strain bears the MHC haplotype H2-k. CDR3 reads: CASRNRADTGQLYF. CDR3 DNA (partial): TGTGCCAGCAGAAACAGGGCGGACACCGGG.